The text below deals with one TCR beta chain. No antigen is known for it. Base qualities are not provided; no much larger clone lies one nucleotide away. The sample belongs to a study of T cell changes during pregnancy in multiple sclerosis (dated 2019 in TCRdb). Background on the whole study: The study looked at changes in the T cell repertoire across pregnancy in women with multiple sclerosis.

Library creation used the immunoSEQ multiplex PCR assay. The source is immuneACCESS, and TCRdb retained only in-frame sequences with V and J called. Part of the clones is not carried over; for the studies checked, unresolved V genes explain less than half of this, and the remainder is unexplained. The sample table records more than 40,000 clones; 90% to 95% of these occur just once. The top ten hold 6.5% to 7.5% of the sample. Sequences were derived from CD8+ T cells from peripheral blood mononuclear cells, sampled in the third trimester of pregnancy. This clonotype originated in a female donor with multiple sclerosis, enrolled in a pregnancy study.

The CDR3 reads as follows: CASSQGLHNEQFF. Here is the DNA: TGTGCCAGCAGCCAGGGACTGCACAATGAGCAGTTCTTC. The sequence joins TRBV27 to TRBJ2-1; the D gene is possibly TRBD2, with 6 bases matching. CDR1 MNHEY and CDR2 SMNVEV were looked up in the germline V gene (reference sequence). Trimming removed 6 bases from V and 5 bases from J, leaving 11 bases between the germline ends. The CDR3 goes from the cysteine to the phenylalanine over 13 residues. The only DNA kept is the CDR3, 39 bases in frame from the first base.